Below are 5 T cell receptor beta chains sequenced from a single sample in a study of OX40 agonist ivuxolimab in advanced cancers. Using immunoSEQ multiplex PCR, the repertoire was profiled, and TCRdb retains in-frame clones only, with some absent. The data show some 86,000 clones, with roughly 94% seen just once and over 8.5% held by the top ten. The input for sequencing was CD4+ or CD8+ T cells sorted from blood, taken in a trial of the OX40 agonist ivuxolimab. Every receptor here comes from an adult with an advanced solid tumor such as melanoma, head and neck, liver or kidney cancer.

The chain employs TRBV6-5 and TRBJ2-2; D uncertain. Trimming removed 0 bases from V and 3 bases from J, with 11 bases in between. The CDR3 is 16 residues long. The germline gives CDR1 MNHEY, CDR2 SVGAGI. This CDR3 is CASSYSAGRHTGELFF. The CDR3 DNA reads TGTGCCAGCAGTTACTCCGCAGGTAGACACACCGGGGAGCTGTTTTTT.

The genes are TRBV9 and TRBJ2-5, with 8 bases identical to TRBD1. Trimming removed 3 bases from V and 0 bases from J; junction bases left unmatched: 10. CDR1 and CDR2 from the germline V gene are SGDLS and YYNGEE. The CDR3 is 17 residues long. DNA for the CDR3: TGTGCCAGCAGCGAGGCACGACAGGGGCCCCACCAAGAGACCCAGTACTTC. This encodes CASSEARQGPHQETQYF. The variable domain in full, completed from reference TRBV9 and TRBJ2-5, reads DSGVTQTPKHLITATGQRVTLRCSPRSGDLSVYWYQQSLDQGLQFLIQYYNGEERAKGNILERFSAQQFPDLHSELNLSSLELGDSALYFCASSEARQGPHQETQYFGPGTRLLVL.

V is TRBV13 and J is TRBJ1-5; D ambiguous. Germline loops: CDR1 PRHDT, CDR2 FYEKMQ (reference sequence). V was trimmed by 5 bases and J by 0 bases, leaving 11 bases between them. This CDR3 is built from 15 residues. CDR3 amino acids: CASSPGRGSNQPQHF. CDR3 sequence (DNA): TGTGCCAGCAGCCCCGGTCGGGGTAGCAATCAGCCCCAGCATTTT.

The gene calls are TRBV7-9 and TRBJ1-1, with 9 positions matching TRBD1. With 1 base clipped from V and 4 bases from J, the junction kept 4 bases outside the gene matches. Per germline, CDR1 SEHNR and CDR2 FQNEAQ (reference sequence). This CDR3 contains 15 residues. The CDR3 DNA follows: TGTGCCAGCAGCTTAGAGGGACAGGGAGGCACTGAAGCTTTCTTT. It is translated as CASSLEGQGGTEAFF. Together with reference TRBV7-9 and TRBJ1-1, the CDR3 gives the full variable domain: DTGVSQNPRHKITKRGQNVTFRCDPISEHNRLYWYRQTLGQGPEFLTYFQNEAQLEKSRLLSDRFSAERPKGSFSTLEIQRTEQGDSAMYLCASSLEGQGGTEAFFGQGTRLTVV.

The chain links TRBV5-4 to TRBJ2-3; D possibly matches TRBD1 or TRBD2 (5 bases each). V was clipped by 4 bases and J by 8 bases, with 17 bases between them. In germline, CDR1 is SGHNT, CDR2 YYREEE (reference sequence). This CDR3 comprises 14 residues. CDR3 sequence reads: CASSLTTSGGTQYF. The CDR3 region has the DNA TGTGCCAGCAGCCTTACTACCTCTGGGGGTACGCAGTATTTT.